The 21 T cell receptor beta chains presented below share a single source sample, sequenced in a study of CD8 T cells in ankylosing spondylitis. General observations from the study: Characteristic, it appeared, of ankylosing spondylitis blood was a TCR beta motif of eight highly homologous variants.

MiXCR was run by TCRdb on the 5' RACE reads, yielding one entry per CDR3 protein. The table lists hundreds of thousands of distinct CDR3 sequences, 10% to 15% of them singletons. For these receptors, no antigen is known. The material sequenced was blood, either unsorted or a sorted T cell fraction (not recorded which). These receptors all come from a male donor with ankylosing spondylitis.

This chain links TRBV20-1 with TRBJ2-1; 8 bases align to TRBD2. Germline V CDR1 and CDR2: DFQATT, SNEGSKA (reference sequence). This CDR3 is 14 amino acids long. V gave up 6 bases and J gave up 9 bases; unmatched junction bases: 13. The CDR3, as DNA: TGCAGTGCGAATTCCGGGAGGGAGATGGCTGAGCAGTTCTTC. Its translation: CSANSGREMAEQFF.

This clonotype was seen more than once but under ten times. The V gene is TRBV20-1, the J gene TRBJ2-5; a weak D match, TRBD2 (5 bases). Germline-derived CDR1 and CDR2 are DFQATT and SNEGSKA (reference sequence). This CDR3 is 14 amino acids long. Trimming shortened V by 0 bases and J by 0 bases, and 8 bases separated the two germline ends. The CDR3 here is CSARDARDQETQYF. The CDR3 coding sequence is TGCAGTGCTAGAGATGCGAGGGACCAAGAGACCCAGTACTTC.

This clonotype was found many times. The chain uses TRBV6-1 and TRBJ2-3; D may be TRBD1 (6 bases). The CDR3 contains 15 residues. The V end was cut by 6 bases, the J end by 3 bases, with 16 bases between. In germline, CDR1 is MNHNS, CDR2 SASEGT. The CDR3 DNA reads TGTGCCAGCAGCCGGAGCTCCCAGGGGACAGATACGCAGTATTTT. Translated, it gives CASSRSSQGTDTQYF.

This clonotype came up a few times. The CDR3 DNA sequence: TGCAGTGCTGCCACGGACAGGGGTGGCTATGGCTACACCTTC. It is translated as CSAATDRGGYGYTF. This chain uses TRBV20-1 with TRBJ1-2, with 9 bases fitting TRBD1. The CDR3 contains 14 residues. Germline V gene sequence: CDR1 DFQATT, CDR2 SNEGSKA (reference sequence). The V gene end was trimmed by 5 bases and the J gene end by 4 bases; junction bases not matched to a gene: 8.

This clonotype was observed at least ten times. The J gene is TRBJ1-2, the V gene TRBV5-1; D is unresolved. CDR1 is SGHRS, CDR2 YFSETQ, per germline. This CDR3 is 13 amino acids long. The V end was cut by 6 bases, the J end by 2 bases, with 11 bases between. DNA for the CDR3: TGCGCCAGCACCTGGGGTGAGAACTATGGCTACACCTTC. Translation: CASTWGENYGYTF.

This clonotype was found a few times. V is TRBV2 and J is TRBJ2-7; a possible D gene is TRBD2 (6 bases). Looked up from germline, CDR1 is SNHLY and CDR2 is FYNNEI. The CDR3 sequence is 15 residues long. Trimming pared 6 bases from V and 2 bases from J, leaving 17 bases between. CDR3 DNA sequence: TGTGCCAGCAGGCGGGGACTCCAAGAGCCCTACGAGCAGTACTTC. This gives the protein CASRRGLQEPYEQYF.

The chain combines TRBV27 with TRBJ1-2, with 10 bases fitting TRBD1. Germline V gene sequence: CDR1 MNHEY, CDR2 SMNVEV (reference sequence). V lost 6 bases to trimming and J lost 1 base; unmatched junction nucleotides: 5. The CDR3 loop spans 15 amino acids. The CDR3: CASSRGDRGNYGYTF. The CDR3 coding sequence is TGTGCCAGCAGCCGTGGGGACAGGGGTAACTATGGCTACACCTTC.

This clonotype occurred a few times. The chain joins TRBV4-1 to TRBJ2-2; 8 bases match TRBD2. CDR3 length: 17 residues. Trimming at V came to 4 bases and at J to 5 bases, leaving 12 bases not matched to a gene. Germline values: CDR1 MGHRA, CDR2 YSYEKL. The CDR3 reads CASSPLGGSGATGELFF. For the CDR3, the DNA is TGCGCCAGCAGCCCACTCGGGGGTAGCGGGGCGACCGGGGAGCTGTTTTTT.

This clonotype was found once. This chain uses TRBV5-6 with TRBJ2-1; D uncertain. V lost 4 bases to trimming and J lost 6 bases, with 20 bases between them. The CDR3 totals 16 residues. The germline V gene has CDR1 SGHDT and CDR2 YYEEEE. CDR3 residues: CASSVRRGRVSNEQFF. The DNA of the CDR3 is TGTGCCAGCAGCGTACGACGAGGAAGGGTGAGCAATGAGCAGTTCTTC.

The V gene is TRBV30, the J gene TRBJ2-2; the D is unclear. Trimming removed 3 bases at V and 6 bases at J, with 8 bases between. Germline V gives CDR1 GTSNPN, CDR2 SVGIG (reference sequence). This CDR3 comprises 12 residues. In nucleotides, the CDR3 is TGTGCCTGGAGACCCTGGGCCGGGGAGCTGTTTTTT. Amino acid sequence: CAWRPWAGELFF.

This chain links TRBV3-1 with TRBJ1-1, with 7 positions matching TRBD1. The trim removed 4 bases at V and 0 bases at J, leaving 11 bases unmatched. The CDR3 is 17 amino acids. The germline V gene encodes CDR1 LGHDT and CDR2 YNNKEL (reference sequence). The CDR3: CASSPHPTGSMNTEAFF. The DNA for the CDR3 is TGTGCCAGCAGCCCCCACCCGACAGGGTCCATGAACACTGAAGCTTTCTTT.

The table lists this clonotype with many counts. V and J are TRBV12-3 or TRBV12-4 and TRBJ2-3; D unclear. The CDR3 loop spans 12 amino acids. Trimming cost V 5 bases and J 10 bases, with 13 bases left between them. The CDR3 loop is CASSPQLAAQYF. In DNA form, the CDR3 reads TGTGCCAGCAGTCCTCAGCTGGCTGCGCAGTATTTT.

This chain joins TRBV20-1 and TRBJ1-4; perhaps TRBD1 as D (5 bases). Per the germline V gene, CDR1 is DFQATT and CDR2 is SNEGSKA (reference sequence). V was clipped by 2 bases and J by 8 bases, with 15 bases between them. This CDR3 is built from 14 residues. CDR3 coding DNA: TGCAGTGCTAGACCCTGGGGGTGGTCCGAAAAACTGTTTTTT. Amino acids: CSARPWGWSEKLFF.

This clonotype was picked up many times. The V gene is TRBV7-9, the J gene TRBJ2-7; a weak D match, TRBD1 (6 bases). Germline V gene data show CDR1 as SEHNR and CDR2 as FQNEAQ (reference sequence). V lost 1 base and J lost 0, with 25 bases in between. This CDR3 spans 20 amino acids. CDR3 bases: TGTGCCAGCAGCTTAGGGTTCCCCCCCTCTGGACAGACTCGCTCCTACGAGCAGTACGTC. It encodes CASSLGFPPSGQTRSYEQYV.

This clonotype was seen more than once but under ten times. The genes are TRBV2 and TRBJ2-1, with D perhaps TRBD1 or TRBD2 (5 bases each). V lost 5 bases, J lost 7 bases, and 18 bases lay in between. There are 15 residues in the CDR3. CDR1 is SNHLY, CDR2 FYNNEI, per germline. CDR3 in DNA: TGTGCCAGCAGTCTACCGGGGCCGACGGAAAATGAGCAGTTCTTC. This translates into CASSLPGPTENEQFF.

V gene TRBV24-1 combines with J gene TRBJ2-1, with D perhaps TRBD1 or TRBD2 (5 bases each). Per germline, CDR1 KGHDR and CDR2 SFDVKD. The CDR3 totals 13 residues. Trimming removed 8 bases from V and 2 bases from J, with 9 bases in between. CDR3 region: CATMGDAYNEQFF. Here the CDR3 DNA reads TGTGCCACCATGGGGGACGCCTACAATGAGCAGTTCTTC.

This clonotype was counted a few times. The CDR3 loop is CASSLATGLSTEAFF. DNA of the CDR3: TGCGCCAGCAGCTTGGCGACAGGCCTTAGCACTGAAGCTTTCTTT. This rearrangement joins TRBV5-1 to TRBJ1-1; possibly TRBD1 for D (6 bases). Trimming removed 0 bases from V and 4 bases from J, with 13 bases in between. CDR1 and CDR2 from the germline V gene are SGHRS and YFSETQ. This CDR3 contains 15 residues. Variable domain in full (rest from reference TRBV5-1 and TRBJ1-1): KAGVTQTPRYLIKTRGQQVTLSCSPISGHRSVSWYQQTPGQGLQFLFEYFSETQRNKGNFPGRFSGRQFSNSRSEMNVSTLELGDSALYLCASSLATGLSTEAFFGQGTRLTVV.

This clonotype has only a few counts. The J gene is TRBJ2-1, the V gene TRBV7-6; 8 positions match TRBD2. The J segment lost 7 bases and the V segment lost 3 bases, leaving 8 bases of the junction unmatched. CDR3 length equals 15 residues. Germline V lookup: CDR1 SGHVS, CDR2 FNYEAQ. CDR3 DNA sequence: TGTGCCAGCAGCTTCTTTAGCGGGAAGTGGAATGAGCAGTTCTTC. It codes for CASSFFSGKWNEQFF.

This clonotype was found a few times. In DNA form, the CDR3 reads TGTGCCAGCAGCCAAGGATCCTCAGAGCGGGAAGCTTTCTTT. Protein product: CASSQGSSEREAFF. V usage is TRBV3-1 and J usage is TRBJ1-1, with no clear D. CDR1 and CDR2 (germline): LGHDT, YNNKEL (reference sequence). The CDR3 loop spans 14 amino acids. Trimming removed 1 base at V and 8 bases at J, with 14 bases between.

This clonotype has ten or more counts. The CDR3 region is CASSLVSSGRQETQYF. The CDR3 nucleotides read TGTGCCAGCAGCTTAGTATCTAGCGGGAGACAAGAGACCCAGTACTTC. The V call is TRBV7-9, the J call TRBJ2-5; 10 positions match TRBD2. J gave up 2 bases and V 1 base, and 4 bases lay outside the gene matches. The CDR3 has 16 amino acids. Looked up from germline, CDR1 is SEHNR and CDR2 is FQNEAQ (reference sequence).

V usage is TRBV11-2 and J usage is TRBJ2-7, with D possibly TRBD1 on 6 matching bases. CDR3 length: 16 residues. The germline gives CDR1 SGHAT, CDR2 FQNNGV. Trimming took off 6 bases at V and 0 bases at J, with 18 bases between the two ends. The CDR3 DNA sequence: TGTGCCAGCAGTCCTACAGGGTCGAAATCCTCCTACGAGCAGTACTTC. Translating gives CASSPTGSKSSYEQYF.